These T cell receptor beta chains were read from a single sample in a study of blood T cell repertoires in COVID-19. TCRdb's copy holds only in-frame clones and misses some; the assay was immunoSEQ multiplex PCR. The profile covers under 300,000 clones, with around 90% appearing a single time and less than 2% taken by the ten largest. The sequencing input was PBMCs or T cells enriched from blood (not recorded which). The receptor source for this set is a woman in her thirties or forties who had recovered from COVID-19. CDR3s include the opening cysteine and the closing phenylalanine or tryptophan. Fields, in order: V gene, CDR3 length, clone size, D gene, J gene, CDR3 DNA, CDR3 protein. A D gene is named only where the DNA matches it firmly. Where a row states a size, it is once, few, many or the class of an expanded clone; other rows omit it.

TRBV7-9	15	-	-	TRBJ1-3	TGTGCCAGCAGCTTAGGGGCAGGGACTGGAAACACCATATATTTT	CASSLGAGTGNTIYF
TRBV5-8	16	-	TRBD1	TRBJ2-3	TGTGCCAGCAGCTTGGGGGACAGGGCGTCCACAGATACGCAGTATTTT	CASSLGDRASTDTQYF
TRBV3-1/TRBV3-2	14	-	TRBD2	TRBJ2-3	TGTGCCAGCAGCCAAGGTGTTAGCGGGGATACGCAGTATTTT	CASSQGVSGDTQYF
TRBV13	13	-	-	TRBJ1-2	TGTGCCAGCAGCTTAGGTGTAGGAGGTGGCTACACCTTC	CASSLGVGGGYTF
TRBV10-1	13	-	-	TRBJ1-1	TGCGCCAGCAGTGAGTCTCGACAAGGTGAAGCTTTCTTT	CASSESRQGEAFF
TRBV2	14	once	TRBD2	TRBJ2-3	TGTGCCAGCCGGACTAGCGGGGTAACAGATACGCAGTATTTT	CASRTSGVTDTQYF
TRBV2	14	-	TRBD1	TRBJ2-7	TGTGCCAGCAGACCGACAGGGGTCTCCTACGAGCAGTACTTC	CASRPTGVSYEQYF
TRBV7-3	18	once	TRBD1	TRBJ2-6	TGTGCCAGCAGCTTCGCGGGGACAGGGGGCACTGGGGCCAACGTCCTGACTTTC	CASSFAGTGGTGANVLTF
TRBV15	15	-	-	TRBJ2-5	TGTGCCACCAGCAGCCTACAGGAGATCCAAGAGACCCAGTACTTC	CATSSLQEIQETQYF
TRBV9	15	few	-	TRBJ2-7	TGTGCCAGCAGCGCCGGAGCCACAAACTCCTACGAGCAGTACTTC	CASSAGATNSYEQYF
TRBV2	15	-	-	TRBJ1-5	TGTGCCAGCAGTGAAGGGGCTTTTAGCAATCAGCCCCAGCATTTT	CASSEGAFSNQPQHF
TRBV30	14	-	-	TRBJ1-2	TGTGCCTGGAGTAGAGGGACTGGTGGTAGCGGCTACACCTTC	CAWSRGTGGSGYTF
TRBV20-1	11	-	-	TRBJ1-1	TGCAGTGCTTTCCGTACAGGTGAAGCTTTCTTT	CSAFRTGEAFF
TRBV19	14	-	-	TRBJ1-1	TGTGCCAGTACCCCGGGGAGGGTGAACACTGAAGCTTTCTTT	CASTPGRVNTEAFF
TRBV6-2/TRBV6-3	13	-	-	TRBJ1-2	TGTGCCAGCAGTCCGTGGGCCAACTATGGCTACACCTTC	CASSPWANYGYTF
TRBV18	14	-	TRBD1	TRBJ1-5	TGTGCCAGCTCACCAGACAGGGTTTACCAGCCCCAGCATTTT	CASSPDRVYQPQHF
TRBV6-2/TRBV6-3	15	-	TRBD1	TRBJ1-2	TGTGCCAGCAGTTTGCCGGGACAGCATCTCTATGGCTACACCTTC	CASSLPGQHLYGYTF
TRBV7-3	17	-	TRBD2	TRBJ2-1	TGTGCCAGCAGCTCCCGGACTAGCGGGAAGAACGGCAATGAGCAGTTCTTC	CASSSRTSGKNGNEQFF
TRBV5-1	15	-	-	TRBJ1-3	TGCGCCAGCAGCGCCCCAGGGGCCACGGGAAACACCATATATTTT	CASSAPGATGNTIYF
TRBV2	13	once	-	TRBJ1-1	TGTGCCAGCCTTGAGGAGGGAGGGACTGAAGCTTTCTTT	CASLEEGGTEAFF
TRBV5-4	14	-	-	TRBJ2-3	TGTGCCAGCAGCTTGGCTAGCAGCACAGATACGCAGTATTTT	CASSLASSTDTQYF
TRBV14	12	once	-	TRBJ1-2	TGTGCCAGCAGCCAAACAGGACATGGCTACACCTTC	CASSQTGHGYTF
TRBV7-2	14	-	-	TRBJ2-5	TGTGCCAGCAGCTTAAGGCTAGCAATGGAGACCCAGTACTTC	CASSLRLAMETQYF
TRBV19	14	-	-	TRBJ1-5	TGTGCCAGTAGACGACAGGTAGGCAATCAGCCCCAGCATTTT	CASRRQVGNQPQHF
TRBV5-4	15	-	TRBD2	TRBJ2-5	TGTGCCAGCACAAGCGGCGGGAGGGGGCAAGAGACCCAGTACTTC	CASTSGGRGQETQYF
TRBV6-2/TRBV6-3	14	-	TRBD1	TRBJ1-2	TGTGCCAGCAGTTACGGACAGGGGCCACCCGGCTACACCTTC	CASSYGQGPPGYTF
TRBV7-9	13	-	-	TRBJ1-3	TGTGCCAGCAACCCGGGGTCTGGAAACACCATATATTTT	CASNPGSGNTIYF
TRBV5-1	19	-	TRBD1	TRBJ2-4	TGCGCCAGCAGCTCAGTCCCGGGACAGGGGGCTTTAACCAAAAACATTCAGTACTTC	CASSSVPGQGALTKNIQYF
TRBV7-2	16	-	TRBD2	TRBJ2-1	TGTGCCAGCAGCTTAAGGACTAGCGGGAGTGTTAATGAGCAGTTCTTC	CASSLRTSGSVNEQFF
TRBV11-3	13	-	-	TRBJ1-1	TGTGCCAGCAGCTTAACTGGGAACACTGAAGCTTTCTTT	CASSLTGNTEAFF
TRBV19	14	-	TRBD1	TRBJ2-4	TGTGCCAGCGACAGGGGGCGAGCCAAAAACATTCAGTACTTC	CASDRGRAKNIQYF
TRBV4-3	13	-	-	TRBJ2-3	TGCGCCAGCAGCCAAGATCTCACAGATACGCAGTATTTT	CASSQDLTDTQYF
TRBV9	15	-	TRBD2	TRBJ2-7	TGTGCCAGCAGCGCGACTAGCGGGAGACAATACGAGCAGTACTTC	CASSATSGRQYEQYF
TRBV30	16	-	-	TRBJ1-4	TGTGCCTGGAGTGTCCCTAGGGGGTGGGGTAATGAAAAACTGTTTTTT	CAWSVPRGWGNEKLFF
TRBV6-5	13	-	TRBD2	TRBJ2-2	TGTGCCAGCAGACTCAGCGGGGCCGGGGAGCTGTTTTTT	CASRLSGAGELFF
TRBV6-5	15	-	-	TRBJ2-1	TGTGCCAGCAGCCTCCGGGACATACCCTACAATGAGCAGTTCTTC	CASSLRDIPYNEQFF
TRBV5-4	11	-	-	TRBJ1-2	TGTGCCAGCAGCTTACAGGGAAGCTACACCTTC	CASSLQGSYTF
TRBV2	15	once	-	TRBJ1-5	TGTGCCAGCAGTGGACAGAGAACCCATAATCAGCCCCAGCATTTT	CASSGQRTHNQPQHF
TRBV24-1	18	once	TRBD1	TRBJ2-4	TGTGCCACCAGTGAACCCCTGGACAGGGAGGTGGCCAAAAACATTCAGTACTTC	CATSEPLDREVAKNIQYF
TRBV19	14	-	TRBD1	TRBJ1-1	TGTGCCAGTAGTATCGACAGGGGGGGCACTGAAGCTTTCTTT	CASSIDRGGTEAFF
TRBV18	16	-	TRBD1	TRBJ1-2	TGTGCCAGCTCACTTACCGGGACAGGGGGCATCTATGGCTACACCTTC	CASSLTGTGGIYGYTF
TRBV5-5	14	-	TRBD1	TRBJ1-1	TGTGCCAGCAGCGGCGGGACAGCTACCACTGAAGCTTTCTTT	CASSGGTATTEAFF
TRBV18	15	-	TRBD1	TRBJ1-4	TGTGCCAGCTCACCACTCCAGGGGGCGGATGAAAAACTGTTTTTT	CASSPLQGADEKLFF
TRBV27	14	-	TRBD1	TRBJ1-2	TGTGCCAGCAGTCCCTGGACAGGCCACTATGGCTACACCTTC	CASSPWTGHYGYTF
TRBV5-1	13	-	-	TRBJ1-6	TGCGCCAGCAGCCTGAGACTGGATTCACCCCTCCACTTT	CASSLRLDSPLHF
TRBV2	13	-	TRBD1	TRBJ1-5	TGTGCCAGCTCAGACAGGGCCCGTCAGCCCCAGCATTTT	CASSDRARQPQHF
TRBV5-4	12	-	-	TRBJ1-1	TGTGCCAGCAGCTTGGGTCCGGCTGAAGCTTTCTTT	CASSLGPAEAFF
TRBV20-1	13	-	TRBD2	TRBJ2-2	TGCAGTGCTAGTCGGGGGGGCCCCGGGGAGCTGTTTTTT	CSASRGGPGELFF
TRBV24-1	13	-	-	TRBJ1-6	TGTGCCCTTTACAGGCGTTTTAATTCACCCCTCCACTTT	CALYRRFNSPLHF
TRBV5-1	17	-	TRBD1	TRBJ1-2	TGCGCCAGCAGCTTCGGACAGGGGGCGCGACCTAACTATGGCTACACCTTC	CASSFGQGARPNYGYTF
TRBV19	15	-	TRBD1	TRBJ1-2	TGTGCCAGTATGGCCGAGGACAGGTTTTACGGAGGCTACACCTTC	CASMAEDRFYGGYTF
TRBV19	14	-	TRBD1	TRBJ2-5	TGTGCCAGTAGTGCCCGACAGGGTACGGAGACCCAGTACTTC	CASSARQGTETQYF
TRBV10-1	17	-	TRBD2	TRBJ2-1	TGCGCCAGCAGAGAACTTCCGGGACTAGGGGGGAGCAATGAGCAGTTCTTC	CASRELPGLGGSNEQFF
TRBV3-1/TRBV3-2	13	-	-	TRBJ2-5	TGTGCCAGCAGCCAAGGACTTAGGGAGACCCAGTACTTC	CASSQGLRETQYF
TRBV19	17	-	-	TRBJ2-2	TGTGCCAGTAGTATAATCGGGTTCACAGGACACACCGGGGAGCTGTTTTTT	CASSIIGFTGHTGELFF
TRBV29-1	21	-	TRBD1	TRBJ2-3	TGCAGCGTTTGCGACCTTTCGCGGCAGGGGGCTTCGGCTGACCGCACAGATACGCAGTATTTT	CSVCDLSRQGASADRTDTQYF
TRBV5-5	15	-	-	TRBJ2-5	TGTGCCAGCAAATCCAGGGCCGTGTACCAAGAGACCCAGTACTTC	CASKSRAVYQETQYF